These 31 T cell receptor beta chains came from one sample sequenced in a study of blood T cell repertoires in COVID-19. Using immunoSEQ multiplex PCR, the repertoire was profiled, and TCRdb retains in-frame clones only, with some absent. The sample holds 95,000 or so clones, around 87% seen once. Sequencing was carried out using peripheral blood. Every receptor here comes from a human donor in a cohort sampled during active COVID-19.

This chain joins TRBV6-5 and TRBJ1-1; D is undetermined. The germline gives CDR1 MNHEY, CDR2 SVGAGI. This CDR3 is 13 amino acids long. The V end was cut by 5 bases, the J end by 8 bases, with 15 bases between. The CDR3 DNA reads as TGTGCCAGCAGTCCATACACCCCAATGGAAGCTTTCTTT. It specifies CASSPYTPMEAFF.

This clone was counted only a few times. V is TRBV10-3 and J is TRBJ1-3; 8 nucleotides line up with TRBD1. Germline CDR1 is ENHRY and CDR2 is SYGVKD. The V segment lost 4 bases and the J segment 3 bases; nucleotides outside the gene matches: 5. The CDR3 contains 15 residues. CDR3 sequence: CAISVSTGVGNTIYF. DNA of the CDR3: TGTGCCATCAGTGTCTCGACAGGGGTTGGAAACACCATATATTTT.

The chain is built from TRBV4-3 and TRBJ2-3; the match to TRBD1 covers 7 bases. The trim removed 0 bases at V and 4 bases at J, leaving 4 bases unmatched. From germline, CDR1 is LGHNA and CDR2 YSLEER. The CDR3 contains 15 residues. The CDR3 sequence: CASSQEPQGADTQYF. The CDR3 DNA reads as TGCGCCAGCAGCCAAGAGCCGCAGGGGGCAGATACGCAGTATTTT.

This sequence joins TRBV5-6 and TRBJ1-2; D remains ambiguous. The germline V and J ends were trimmed by 0 bases and 2 bases, with 11 bases remaining between them. This CDR3 has 15 residues. Per the germline V gene, CDR1 is SGHDT and CDR2 is YYEEEE. The CDR3 sequence is CASSLAAGWNYGYTF. The DNA for the CDR3 is TGTGCCAGCAGCTTGGCCGCAGGCTGGAACTATGGCTACACCTTC.

The rearrangement links TRBV5-6 to TRBJ2-3; 8 nucleotides match TRBD2. Germline lookup yields CDR1 SGHDT and CDR2 YYEEEE. The CDR3 spans 16 residues. Trimming removed 4 bases from V and 5 bases from J; junction bases left unmatched: 12. Written as DNA, the CDR3 is TGTGCCAGCAGCACCCTCGGGGGGGGTTCAGGAGATACGCAGTATTTT. Translating gives CASSTLGGGSGDTQYF.

This clone was recorded once. The chain is built from TRBV5-6 and TRBJ1-2, with D unclear. The CDR3 totals 13 residues. The germline CDR1 and CDR2 sequences are SGHDT and YYEEEE. Trimming shortened V by 4 bases and J by 2 bases, and 9 bases separated the two germline ends. DNA of the CDR3: TGTGCCAGCAGCGCTAGTCAAAACTATGGCTACACCTTC. Protein sequence: CASSASQNYGYTF.

In regard to this clone: Other DNA sequences within the sample encode an identical CDR3. V gene TRBV7-9 combines with J gene TRBJ1-5; no definite D call. Trimming left V 1 base short and J 4 bases short, with 11 bases between. Per germline, CDR1 SEHNR and CDR2 FQNEAQ (reference sequence). The length of the CDR3 is 15 residues. CDR3 nucleotides: TGTGCCAGCAGCTTAGGAGGGCTGTCGAATCAGCCCCAGCATTTT. Protein: CASSLGGLSNQPQHF. The full variable domain, completed using reference TRBV7-9 and TRBJ1-5, is DTGVSQNPRHKITKRGQNVTFRCDPISEHNRLYWYRQTLGQGPEFLTYFQNEAQLEKSRLLSDRFSAERPKGSFSTLEIQRTEQGDSAMYLCASSLGGLSNQPQHFGDGTRLSIL.

The CDR3 spells CASSTRPTGGGEKLFF. As DNA, the CDR3 is TGTGCCAGCAGCACACGACCCACAGGGGGCGGTGAAAAACTGTTTTTT. This chain connects TRBV9 to TRBJ1-4, with TRBD1 matching 9 bases. CDR3 length: 16 residues. The V and J ends lost 4 bases and 7 bases, in that order; junction bases with no gene match: 11. The V gene's germline CDR1 is SGDLS and CDR2 YYNGEE. Combining the CDR3 with reference TRBV9 and TRBJ1-4 gives the whole variable domain DSGVTQTPKHLITATGQRVTLRCSPRSGDLSVYWYQQSLDQGLQFLIQYYNGEERAKGNILERFSAQQFPDLHSELNLSSLELGDSALYFCASSTRPTGGGEKLFFGSGTQLSVL.

This sequence joins TRBV9 and TRBJ2-3; 10 bases are shared with TRBD2. The V and J ends lost 0 bases and 0 bases, in that order; junction bases with no gene match: 1. The germline CDR1 and CDR2 sequences are SGDLS and YYNGEE. This CDR3 spans 16 amino acids. CDR3 protein: CASSVGTSGSTDTQYF. The CDR3 DNA sequence: TGTGCCAGCAGCGTAGGGACTAGCGGTAGCACAGATACGCAGTATTTT.

V usage is TRBV24-1 and J usage is TRBJ2-3; no reliable D call. The V end lost 3 bases, the J end lost 5 bases, and 20 bases lay between the germline ends. Germline values: CDR1 KGHDR, CDR2 SFDVKD. The CDR3 runs to 17 residues. The DNA for the CDR3 is TGTGCCACCAGTGATCCTCGACGGTCCCTACACAGAGATACGCAGTATTTT. Amino acids: CATSDPRRSLHRDTQYF.

V usage is TRBV2 and J usage is TRBJ1-2; 7 nucleotides agree with TRBD1. V lost 6 bases, J lost 8 bases, and 12 bases stayed unmatched. CDR3 length: 14 residues. CDR1 is SNHLY and CDR2 is FYNNEI in the germline V gene. CDR3 in amino acids: CASRRQGSDGGYTF. The CDR3 DNA reads as TGTGCCAGCAGGCGACAGGGCTCGGACGGAGGCTACACCTTC.

The chain carries TRBV2 and TRBJ1-6, with TRBD1 as a possible D gene (5 bases). CDR3 length: 15 residues. The V and J ends lost 4 bases and 6 bases respectively, with 13 bases between them. CDR1 is SNHLY, CDR2 FYNNEI, per germline. The CDR3 region has the DNA TGTGCCAGCAGTGGCGGGGCTGCTAGTAATTCACCCCTCCACTTT. Translation gives CASSGGAASNSPLHF. The complete variable domain, with remaining parts taken from reference TRBV2 and TRBJ1-6, reads EPEVTQTPSHQVTQMGQEVILRCVPISNHLYFYWYRQILGQKVEFLVSFYNNEISEKSEIFDDQFSVERPDGSNFTLKIRSTKLEDSAMYFCASSGGAASNSPLHFGNGTRLTVT.

This clone was detected once. This rearrangement joins TRBV27 to TRBJ1-1; 12 nucleotides align to TRBD1. V dropped 4 bases and J dropped 1; count of bases not matched to a gene: 7. The CDR3 loop spans 17 amino acids. Germline V gene data show CDR1 as MNHEY and CDR2 as SMNVEV (reference sequence). In DNA, the CDR3 is TGTGCCAGCAGTTCGTGGGACAGGGGGCGGAGGAACACTGAAGCTTTCTTT. This encodes CASSSWDRGRRNTEAFF.

In this sample, this clone turned up once. The DNA is left out, because the CDR3 cannot be placed on it with certainty; the CDR3 is given as TCRdb lists it. The rearrangement uses TRBV21-1 and TRBJ1-2. TRBV21-1 is classified as a pseudogene. A total of 14 residues make up the CDR3, ends included. The CDR3 region is CASSKYLCGYGYTF.

The chain carries TRBV20-1 and TRBJ1-5; perhaps TRBD1 as D (5 bases). This CDR3 has 16 residues. Trimming took off 3 bases at V and 1 base at J, with 16 bases between the two ends. From germline, CDR1 is DFQATT and CDR2 SNEGSKA (reference sequence). The CDR3: CSASKGIGLSNQPQHF. CDR3 DNA: TGCAGTGCTAGTAAGGGGATAGGTCTAAGCAATCAGCCCCAGCATTTT.

The rearrangement links TRBV19 to TRBJ2-3, with 10 bases fitting TRBD1. The ends lost 3 bases at V and 11 bases at J; junction bases unmatched: 8. Germline CDR1 is LNHDA and CDR2 is SQIVND (reference sequence). The CDR3 has 14 residues. CDR3 nucleotide sequence: TGTGCCAGTAGTATTCGGGACAGGGGCCTTGGGCAGTATTTT. Its protein product is CASSIRDRGLGQYF.

V and J are TRBV19 and TRBJ2-3; perhaps TRBD1 as D (5 bases). V was clipped by 5 bases and J by 2 bases, with 11 bases between them. Germline-derived CDR1 and CDR2 are LNHDA and SQIVND (reference sequence). CDR3 length: 14 residues. CDR3 protein: CASSVQGFTDTQYF. The CDR3 nucleotides are TGTGCCAGTAGTGTTCAGGGTTTCACAGATACGCAGTATTTT.

The chain carries TRBV5-4 and TRBJ2-1, with D possibly being TRBD1 (5 bases). Per the germline V gene, CDR1 is SGHNT and CDR2 is YYREEE (reference sequence). Trimming pared 4 bases from V and 5 bases from J, leaving 7 bases between. This CDR3 is 12 amino acids long. The CDR3 reads CASSKDNNEQFF. Here the CDR3 DNA reads TGTGCCAGCAGCAAGGACAACAATGAGCAGTTCTTC.

The V call is TRBV4-1, the J call TRBJ1-6; no reliable D call. Germline lookup yields CDR1 MGHRA and CDR2 YSYEKL. V gave up 4 bases and J gave up 0 bases, with 4 bases separating them. The CDR3 totals 14 residues. CDR3 region: CASSPGSYNSPLHF. The DNA for the CDR3 is TGCGCCAGCAGCCCCGGCTCCTATAATTCACCCCTCCACTTT.

The V gene is TRBV10-2, the J gene TRBJ2-7; TRBD1 matches 8 bases. Trimming took 10 bases from V and 5 from J; bases not matched to a gene: 7. CDR1 and CDR2 (germline): WSHSY, SAAADI. This CDR3 has 12 residues. CDR3 residues: CATRGTGNEQYF. DNA of the CDR3: TGCGCCACCAGAGGGACAGGTAACGAGCAGTACTTC.

CDR3 coding DNA: TGCAGCGTGAGGCTCGGGGACATATACCGGAACACCGGGGAGCTGTTTTTT. It yields the protein CSVRLGDIYRNTGELFF. J is TRBJ2-2 and V is TRBV29-1; possible D gene TRBD1, 6 bases. V was clipped by 6 bases and J by 1 base, with 21 bases between them. The germline CDR1 and CDR2 sequences are SQVTM and ANQGSEA. The CDR3 sequence is 17 residues long.

The chain employs TRBV5-4 and TRBJ2-7; tentatively, D is TRBD1 (5 bases). V shed 2 bases and J shed 3 bases, with 12 bases lying between them. This CDR3 comprises 14 residues. CDR1 is SGHNT and CDR2 is YYREEE in the germline V gene (reference sequence). CDR3 sequence reads: CASSFSDSHYEQYF. The CDR3 DNA sequence: TGTGCCAGCAGCTTCAGTGACAGTCACTACGAGCAGTACTTC.

CDR3 protein: CASSPGQLSSYNSPLHF. The CDR3 DNA reads as TGTGCCAGCAGCCCGGGACAGTTAAGCTCCTATAATTCACCCCTCCACTTT. This chain joins TRBV5-5 and TRBJ1-6; 7 positions match TRBD1. In germline, CDR1 is SGHKS, CDR2 YYEKEE (reference sequence). The CDR3 is 17 amino acids. V trimming: 4 bases; J trimming: 0 bases; junction bases outside the gene matches: 7.

This chain links TRBV27 with TRBJ1-1; TRBD1 might be the D (6 bases). The CDR3 consists of 14 residues. The germline V and J ends were trimmed by 5 bases and 2 bases, with 12 bases remaining between them. From germline, CDR1 is MNHEY and CDR2 SMNVEV (reference sequence). Here the CDR3 reads CASSVRGSNTEAFF. CDR3 coding DNA: TGTGCCAGCAGTGTCAGGGGTTCAAACACTGAAGCTTTCTTT.

The rearrangement joins TRBV9 to TRBJ2-6; D might be TRBD2 (6 bases). V lost 7 bases and J lost 4, with 9 bases in between. This CDR3 has 13 residues. Germline loops: CDR1 SGDLS, CDR2 YYNGEE. In DNA form, the CDR3 reads TGTGCCAGCGGGGGGACCGGGGCCAACGTCCTGACTTTC. It codes for CASGGTGANVLTF.

The chain carries TRBV5-1 and TRBJ1-2; the D gene is possibly TRBD1 (5 bases). This CDR3 contains 13 residues. V shed 4 bases and J shed 3 bases, with 10 bases lying between them. Germline assignment: CDR1 SGHRS and CDR2 YFSETQ. CDR3 amino acids: CASSEDTYYGYTF. The CDR3 coding sequence is TGCGCCAGCAGCGAGGACACTTACTATGGCTACACCTTC.

This sequence joins TRBV21-1 and TRBJ2-4; TRBD2 was called by the table and not checked on the DNA. TRBV21-1 is an annotated pseudogene. The CDR3 runs 15 residues. The CDR3: CASSNGWRGTFFQYF. CDR3 nucleotides: TGTGCCAGCAGCAACGGATGGCGGGGGACCTTCTTTCAGTACTTC.

V and J are TRBV7-2 and TRBJ2-2; a weak D match, TRBD1 (5 bases). Germline CDR1 is SGHTA and CDR2 is FQGNSA. Trimming removed 5 bases from V and 4 bases from J, with 11 bases in between. The CDR3 has 14 residues. CDR3 sequence (DNA): TGTGCCAGCAGCCCGGACATTTCCACCGGGGAGCTGTTTTTT. Encoded protein: CASSPDISTGELFF. Drawing the rest from reference TRBV7-2 and TRBJ2-2, the complete variable domain is GAGVSQSPSNKVTEKGKDVELRCDPISGHTALYWYRQSLGQGLEFLIYFQGNSAPDKSGLPSDRFSAERTGGSVSTLTIQRTQQEDSAVYLCASSPDISTGELFFGEGSRLTVL.

The chain employs TRBV6-5 and TRBJ1-2, with no clear D. The length of the CDR3 is 12 residues. The V gene's germline CDR1 is MNHEY and CDR2 SVGAGI. With 7 bases removed from V and 4 bases from J, the gap between germline ends came to 10 bases. The CDR3 DNA sequence: TGTGCCAGCACTAAAGGAGGCTATGGCTACACCTTC. Its translation is CASTKGGYGYTF.

This clone was seen just once. This chain connects TRBV5-1 to TRBJ2-1; 9 bases are shared with TRBD2. CDR1 is SGHRS and CDR2 is YFSETQ in the germline V gene. This CDR3 is built from 15 residues. The trim removed 6 bases at V and 0 bases at J, leaving 4 bases unmatched. The CDR3 nucleotides read TGCGCCAGCACCAAAGCGGGAGGCTCCTACAATGAGCAGTTCTTC. Translating gives CASTKAGGSYNEQFF.

The chain recombines TRBV15 with TRBJ2-1; D gene unclear. Germline CDR1 is LNHNV and CDR2 is YYDKDF (reference sequence). The CDR3 has 14 residues. V shed 1 base and J shed 5 bases, with 9 bases lying between them. The CDR3 nucleotides are TGTGCCACCAGCAGAGGCCCGCCTAACAATGAGCAGTTCTTC. As protein: CATSRGPPNNEQFF.